This T cell receptor beta chain is from a study of T-cell reconstitution after alpha-beta-depleted transplantation in children. V shed 0 bases and J 5 bases; nucleotides not matched to a gene: 7. Germline V gene lookup returns CDR1 KGHDR and CDR2 SFDVKD. CDR3 length: 16 residues. The TCRbeta library incorporated unique molecular identifiers. Using its own MiXCR run on the PCR reads, TCRdb lists one record per CDR3 protein. The sample lists about 610,000 distinct CDR3 sequences; about 10% were seen once. In its sample, this clonotype was seen a few times. The input for sequencing was PBMCs from the stem cell graft donor, taken from the stem cell graft. The chain couples TRBV24-1 to TRBJ2-5, with 8 bases aligning to TRBD2. The clonotype comes from a human donor who donated a stem cell graft to a child with acute myeloid leukemia. The CDR3 DNA follows: TGTGCCACCAGTGATTTGCCGGGAGGGCCCCGGGAGACCCAGTACTTC. This encodes CATSDLPGGPRETQYF.